A single sample gave rise to the 14 T cell receptor beta chains below, sequenced in a study of Tregs in tolerant kidney transplant recipients. Assay: immunoSEQ multiplex PCR; the TCRdb copy retains only in-frame clones and omits some. The sample holds about 110,000 clones, around 90% seen once. Material: CD4+ T cells from blood, obtained before the transplant. Source of these receptors: a human donor who received a combined kidney and bone marrow transplant.

The chain is built from TRBV27 and TRBJ2-7, with D possibly TRBD2 on 5 matching bases. The germline V gene has CDR1 MNHEY and CDR2 SMNVEV (reference sequence). This CDR3 is 15 amino acids long. Trimming cost V 2 bases and J 2 bases, with 13 bases left between them. Here the CDR3 DNA reads TGTGCCAGCAGTTTACGCCGAGGGCCCCCCTACGAGCAGTACTTC. As protein: CASSLRRGPPYEQYF.

The J gene is TRBJ2-2, the V gene TRBV7-6; no reliable D call. Germline V gene data show CDR1 as SGHVS and CDR2 as FNYEAQ. The CDR3 spans 13 residues. Trimming took 7 bases from V and 4 from J, leaving 10 bases between them. The CDR3 here is CASILRSTGELFF. The CDR3 coding sequence is TGTGCCAGCATCTTGAGGAGCACCGGGGAGCTGTTTTTT.

This clone occurred a few times. This rearrangement joins TRBV28 to TRBJ1-5; D is ambiguous. This CDR3 is 14 amino acids long. The germline CDR1 and CDR2 sequences are MDHEN and SYDVKM. V dropped 6 bases and J dropped 6 bases, with 15 bases sitting between them. The CDR3 region has the DNA TGTGCCAGCAGCCCGGTAGGTCGGGGTCAGCCCCAGCATTTT. Its translation is CASSPVGRGQPQHF.

The chain carries TRBV2 and TRBJ2-7; the D gene is possibly TRBD2 (6 bases). The CDR3 contains 13 residues. Trimming took 1 base from V and 4 from J, leaving 8 bases between them. In germline, CDR1 is SNHLY, CDR2 FYNNEI. The CDR3 loop reads CASSEGGVYEQYF. The CDR3 region has the DNA TGTGCCAGCAGTGAAGGCGGGGTTTACGAGCAGTACTTC.

The rearrangement joins TRBV9 to TRBJ1-2, with D maybe TRBD1 (5 bases). The CDR3 has 13 amino acids. CDR1 and CDR2 (germline): SGDLS, YYNGEE. V gave up 2 bases and J gave up 8 bases, with 13 bases separating them. CDR3: CASSVPGSGGYTF. The CDR3 DNA is TGTGCCAGCAGCGTGCCAGGGTCAGGCGGCTACACCTTC.

This chain links TRBV19 with TRBJ2-3, with D perhaps TRBD2 (6 bases). Germline-derived CDR1 and CDR2 are LNHDA and SQIVND (reference sequence). The length of the CDR3 is 16 residues. V gave up 5 bases and J gave up 2 bases, with 17 bases separating them. CDR3 residues: CASSAGSSRSTDTQYF. The CDR3 DNA reads as TGTGCCAGTAGTGCGGGGAGCAGCCGATCCACAGATACGCAGTATTTT. The variable domain in full, with the rest retrieved from reference TRBV19 and TRBJ2-3, is DGGITQSPKYLFRKEGQNVTLSCEQNLNHDAMYWYRQDPGQGLRLIYYSQIVNDFQKGDIAEGYSVSREKKESFPLTVTSAQKNPTAFYLCASSAGSSRSTDTQYFGPGTRLTVL.

V and J are TRBV18 and TRBJ2-1; TRBD2 agrees at 9 bases. V lost 4 bases, J lost 5 bases, and 6 bases stayed unmatched. CDR1 is KGHSH and CDR2 is LQKENI in the germline V gene. The CDR3 has 15 residues. The CDR3 reads CASSRLAEANNEQFF. DNA of the CDR3: TGTGCCAGCTCACGACTAGCGGAGGCAAACAATGAGCAGTTCTTC. Based on the CDR3 plus reference TRBV18 and TRBJ2-1, the full variable domain is NAGVMQNPRHLVRRRGQEARLRCSPMKGHSHVYWYRQLPEEGLKFMVYLQKENIIDESGMPKERFSAEFPKEGPSILRIQQVVRGDSAAYFCASSRLAEANNEQFFGPGTRLTVL.

The chain links TRBV5-1 to TRBJ1-4; possible D gene TRBD1, 5 bases. Germline V gene sequence: CDR1 SGHRS, CDR2 YFSETQ. CDR3 size: 15 residues. V lost 4 bases, J lost 3 bases, and 13 bases lay in between. CDR3 nucleotide sequence: TGCGCCAGCAGCCTCGAGGCAGGGCCTAATGAAAAACTGTTTTTT. As protein: CASSLEAGPNEKLFF.

The chain combines TRBV21-1 with TRBJ1-6; the table's D call, TRBD1, was not checked against the DNA. TRBV21-1 is a listed pseudogene. The CDR3 length is 18 residues. The CDR3 loop reads CASSTSVGRNHYNSPLHF. The CDR3, as DNA: TGTGCCAGCAGCACCTCGGTGGGGCGAAACCATTATAATTCACCCCTCCACTTT.

The CDR3 loop reads CASRLARGDKSPPSCGYEKLFF. The DNA of the CDR3 is TGTGCAAGTCGCTTAGCGCGTGGGGACAAGAGTCCGCCTAGCTGCGGGTATGAAAAACTGTTTTTT. This rearrangement joins TRBV12-2 to TRBJ1-4; the table's D call of TRBD1 was not tested on the DNA. TRBV12-2 constitutes a pseudogene. The CDR3 runs 22 residues.

Only one count was recorded for this clone. V usage is TRBV28 and J usage is TRBJ2-5; TRBD1 is a possible D gene (6 bases). This CDR3 is 15 amino acids long. The V gene's germline CDR1 is MDHEN and CDR2 SYDVKM. V lost 2 bases and J lost 2, with 12 bases in between. CDR3 in amino acids: CASSLRGWFQETQYF. DNA for the CDR3: TGTGCCAGCAGTTTAAGGGGGTGGTTTCAAGAGACCCAGTACTTC.

The chain links TRBV11-2 to TRBJ2-5; tentatively, D is TRBD1 (5 bases). The length of the CDR3 is 15 residues. V dropped 5 bases and J dropped 5 bases, with 18 bases sitting between them. Germline V gene sequence: CDR1 SGHAT, CDR2 FQNNGV. CDR3: CASSRTRAGWETQYF. CDR3 DNA: TGTGCCAGCAGCCGGACCAGGGCAGGATGGGAGACCCAGTACTTC.

This chain joins TRBV19 and TRBJ1-5, with no clear D. CDR3 length: 13 residues. Trimming pared 1 base from V and 4 bases from J, leaving 5 bases between. The germline gives CDR1 LNHDA, CDR2 SQIVND (reference sequence). In DNA form, the CDR3 reads TGTGCCAGTAGTATAGTTCAGAATCAGCCCCAGCATTTT. It specifies CASSIVQNQPQHF.

The rearrangement uses TRBV21-1 and TRBJ1-1. TRBV21-1 counts as a pseudogene. This CDR3 spans 12 amino acids. As DNA, the CDR3 is TGTGCCAGCAGCAAAGGACGGGCTGAAGCTTTCTTT. It translates to CASSKGRAEAFF.